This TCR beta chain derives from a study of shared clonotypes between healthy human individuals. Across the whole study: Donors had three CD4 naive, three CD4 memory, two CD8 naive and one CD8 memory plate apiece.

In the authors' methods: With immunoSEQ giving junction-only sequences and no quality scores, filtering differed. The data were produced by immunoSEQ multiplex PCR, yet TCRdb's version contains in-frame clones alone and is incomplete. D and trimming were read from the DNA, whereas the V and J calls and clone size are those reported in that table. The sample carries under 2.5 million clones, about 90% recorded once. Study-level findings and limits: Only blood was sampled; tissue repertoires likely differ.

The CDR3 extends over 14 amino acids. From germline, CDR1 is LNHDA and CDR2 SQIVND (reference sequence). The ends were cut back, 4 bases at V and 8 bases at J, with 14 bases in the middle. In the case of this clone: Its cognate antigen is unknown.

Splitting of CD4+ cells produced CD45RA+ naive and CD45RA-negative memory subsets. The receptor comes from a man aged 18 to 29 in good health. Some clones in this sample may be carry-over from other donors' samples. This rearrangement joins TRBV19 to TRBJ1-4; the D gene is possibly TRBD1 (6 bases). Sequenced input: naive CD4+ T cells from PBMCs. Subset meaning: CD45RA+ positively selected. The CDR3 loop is CASSKEQGGEKLFF. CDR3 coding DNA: TGTGCCAGTAGTAAAGAACAGGGTGGGGAAAAACTGTTTTTT.